This T cell receptor beta chain was captured by sequencing in a study of T cells in Graves' hyperthyroidism and ophthalmopathy. CDR1 and CDR2 (germline): MNHEY, SMNVEV (reference sequence). The V end lost 4 bases, the J end lost 4 bases, and 20 bases lay between the germline ends. The CDR3 runs to 17 residues. Study-wide results and caveats: Stable hyperthyroidism was told apart from ophthalmopathy by a model built on 13 V-J features.

TCR beta CDR3 region amplification was performed from RNA transcripts. Carried out on the TCR CDR3, a first-round RT-PCR used the HTBI primer set. Each CDR3 protein gets one entry after TCRdb re-called the multiplex PCR reads with MiXCR. This table has under 350,000 distinct CDR3 sequences, 17% appearing once. It was uncontrolled infection, other autoimmune disease, pregnancy or lactation that excluded patients. It was 8 to 10 ml of fresh peripheral blood that supplied the PBMCs. This clonotype was seen many times. What it binds is not known. This receptor was taken from a woman in her sixties with Graves' ophthalmopathy. The sequenced material came from blood. This chain uses TRBV27 with TRBJ2-1; a possible D gene is TRBD2 (5 bases). DNA for the CDR3: TGTGCCAGCAGTTCCCTCCATAGCGTAATACTATACAATGAGCAGTTCTTC. This sequence encodes CASSSLHSVILYNEQFF.